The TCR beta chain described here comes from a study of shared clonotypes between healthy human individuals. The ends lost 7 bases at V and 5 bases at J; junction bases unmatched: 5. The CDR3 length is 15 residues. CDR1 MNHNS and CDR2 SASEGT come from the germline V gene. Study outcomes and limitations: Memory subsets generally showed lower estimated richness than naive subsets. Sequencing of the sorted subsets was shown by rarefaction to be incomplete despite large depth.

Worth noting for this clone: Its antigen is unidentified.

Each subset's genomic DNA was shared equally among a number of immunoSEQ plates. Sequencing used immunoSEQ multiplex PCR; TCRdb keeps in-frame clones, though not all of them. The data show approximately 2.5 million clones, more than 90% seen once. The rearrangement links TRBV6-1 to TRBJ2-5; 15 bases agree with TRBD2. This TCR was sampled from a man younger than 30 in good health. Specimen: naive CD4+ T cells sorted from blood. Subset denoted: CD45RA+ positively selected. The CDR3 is CASIGLAGGPETQYF. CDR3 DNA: TGTGCCAGCATAGGACTAGCGGGGGGGCCCGAGACCCAGTACTTC.